The next 15 T cell receptor beta chains were all read from a single sample in a study of blood T cell repertoires in COVID-19. Profiled with immunoSEQ multiplex PCR; TCRdb holds only in-frame clones, not every one. The sample contains 65,000 to 85,000 clones, 70% to 85% of which appear only once. The specimen was peripheral blood. These receptors came from a man in his fifties or sixties with active or convalescent COVID-19.

This clone was seen a few times. V is TRBV9 and J is TRBJ2-1; 7 bases fit TRBD2. V shed 4 bases and J 0 bases; nucleotides not matched to a gene: 4. Germline V CDR1 and CDR2: SGDLS, YYNGEE. This CDR3 spans 15 amino acids. Here the CDR3 DNA reads TGTGCCAGCAGCTACGGGGGGTCCTCCTACAATGAGCAGTTCTTC. Amino acids: CASSYGGSSYNEQFF.

This clone was seen only a few times. The chain combines TRBV5-4 with TRBJ2-1; TRBD2 is a possible D gene (5 bases). Germline CDR1 reads SGHNT; CDR2 reads YYREEE (reference sequence). V was cut by 0 bases and J by 8 bases, with 15 bases left in between. The CDR3 runs 15 residues. For the CDR3, the DNA is TGTGCCAGCAGCTTGGTTGGTGCGGGTGAGGATGAGCAGTTCTTC. It is translated as CASSLVGAGEDEQFF.

The V gene is TRBV7-9, the J gene TRBJ2-1; D ambiguous. The V and J ends lost 1 base and 0 bases respectively, with 7 bases between them. This CDR3 is built from 15 residues. Germline V gene lookup returns CDR1 SEHNR and CDR2 FQNEAQ (reference sequence). The chain's CDR3 is CASSLGPGSYNEQFF. The CDR3 nucleotides are TGTGCCAGCAGCTTAGGCCCGGGCTCCTACAATGAGCAGTTCTTC.

The chain couples TRBV13 to TRBJ1-2; perhaps TRBD1 as D (6 bases). V gave up 5 bases and J gave up 1 base, with 14 bases separating them. The V gene's germline CDR1 is PRHDT and CDR2 FYEKMQ (reference sequence). The CDR3 is made up of 15 amino acids. CDR3 protein: CASSQDSINNYGYTF. CDR3 DNA sequence: TGTGCCAGCAGCCAGGACAGTATCAATAACTATGGCTACACCTTC.

The rearrangement uses TRBV7-3 and TRBJ2-3, with 10 bases identical to TRBD2. CDR3 size: 17 residues. The germline V gene has CDR1 SGHTA and CDR2 FQGTGA. V lost 1 base and J lost 2; bases outside the gene matches: 6. The CDR3 protein is CASSLNSGGFLTDTQYF. The CDR3 bases are TGTGCCAGCAGCTTAAATAGCGGGGGGTTTCTCACAGATACGCAGTATTTT.

In this sample, this clone turned up a few times. The chain is built from TRBV6-5 and TRBJ1-1; D gene ambiguous. CDR1 is MNHEY and CDR2 is SVGAGI in the germline V gene. Between the trimmed V and J ends, which lost 1 base and 7 bases, there was a span of 13 bases. This CDR3 has 14 residues. Here the CDR3 DNA reads TGTGCCAGCAGTTACTACGGCCCCGGGAGTGAAGCTTTCTTT. This translates into CASSYYGPGSEAFF.

This sequence joins TRBV7-8 and TRBJ1-3, with D possibly being TRBD1 (6 bases). Deletions cut 0 bases from V and 4 bases from J, with 10 bases between. Per germline, CDR1 SGHVS and CDR2 FQNEAQ. The CDR3 consists of 15 residues. The CDR3 protein is CASSLATGLGNTIYF. CDR3 in DNA: TGTGCCAGCAGCTTAGCTACAGGGTTGGGAAACACCATATATTTT.

The genes are TRBV27 and TRBJ1-2; D is unresolved. Germline V CDR1 and CDR2: MNHEY, SMNVEV (reference sequence). Trimming left V 10 bases short and J 2 bases short, with 14 bases between. The CDR3 is 13 amino acids. The CDR3 loop is CATADPPNYGYTF. In DNA, the CDR3 is TGTGCCACCGCGGATCCTCCCAACTATGGCTACACCTTC.

The chain combines TRBV19 with TRBJ2-7; TRBD1 aligns across 7 bases. Germline CDR1 reads LNHDA; CDR2 reads SQIVND (reference sequence). With 3 bases clipped from V and 6 bases from J, the junction kept 5 bases outside the gene matches. The CDR3 runs to 13 residues. CDR3 in amino acids: CASSIEGAGEQYF. The CDR3 region has the DNA TGTGCCAGTAGTATTGAGGGGGCCGGCGAGCAGTACTTC.

This chain links TRBV6-5 with TRBJ1-2; 7 positions agree with TRBD1. The CDR3 totals 14 residues. V lost 6 bases to trimming and J lost 3 bases; unmatched junction nucleotides: 7. CDR1 is MNHEY, CDR2 SVGAGI, per germline. The CDR3: CASSFQGGHYGYTF. CDR3 DNA: TGTGCCAGCAGCTTTCAGGGGGGCCACTATGGCTACACCTTC.

The chain is built from TRBV7-2 and TRBJ1-2, with unresolved D. CDR1 is SGHTA, CDR2 FQGNSA, per germline. This CDR3 is built from 12 residues. The V gene lost 6 bases and the J gene lost 7 bases, with 12 bases spanning the gap. CDR3 loop: CASSTTSSGYTF. The CDR3, as DNA: TGTGCCAGCAGTACTACGAGTTCTGGCTACACCTTC.

The rearrangement joins TRBV19 to TRBJ1-1; 7 bases map to TRBD1. Trimming took 9 bases from V and 5 from J; bases not matched to a gene: 12. Germline V lookup: CDR1 LNHDA, CDR2 SQIVND (reference sequence). The CDR3 consists of 14 residues. The CDR3 coding sequence is TGTGCCAGCGGGGACAGCCCGCCGAGGACTGAAGCTTTCTTT. Translating gives CASGDSPPRTEAFF.

This chain joins TRBV5-1 and TRBJ2-7; the match to TRBD1 covers 9 bases. Germline lookup yields CDR1 SGHRS and CDR2 YFSETQ. Germline trimming cut 4 bases from V and 2 bases from J; bases unmatched to any gene: 7. The CDR3 totals 15 residues. As DNA, the CDR3 is TGCGCCAGCAGCCCTACGACAGGGGGAACCTACGAGCAGTACTTC. Translating it yields CASSPTTGGTYEQYF.

This clone has just a few counts. The chain carries TRBV4-1 and TRBJ2-3; 9 positions agree with TRBD1. V shed 2 bases and J 3 bases; nucleotides not matched to a gene: 3. Germline-derived CDR1 and CDR2 are MGHRA and YSYEKL. The CDR3 is 15 amino acids. CDR3 loop: CASSQSGQGTDTQYF. In DNA form, the CDR3 reads TGCGCCAGCAGCCAATCGGGACAGGGTACAGATACGCAGTATTTT.

The chain has TRBV7-6 and TRBJ2-3; 9 nucleotides agree with TRBD2. Germline V gene data show CDR1 as SGHVS and CDR2 as FNYEAQ. This CDR3 has 16 amino acids. J was trimmed by 2 bases and V by 5 bases; bases with no gene match: 8. CDR3 region: CASSPTGTSSTDTQYF. The DNA for the CDR3 is TGTGCCAGCAGCCCGACCGGGACTAGCTCCACAGATACGCAGTATTTT.